This TCR beta chain derives from a study of post-analysis software for immune sequencing data. Overall study results and limits: Among multiple sclerosis patients, normalized Chao1 diversity was significantly below that of controls. The five TRBV segments detected at higher frequency in patients than in controls included TRBV5-6, TRBV5-1 and TRBV20-1.

This clonotype was picked up a small number of times. Its matching antigen is unknown. The V segment lost 4 bases and the J segment 2 bases; nucleotides outside the gene matches: 5. The CDR3 runs to 16 residues. CDR1 MGHRA and CDR2 YSYEKL come from the germline V gene. Unique-molecular-identifier-tagged TCR beta cDNA libraries were used. Each CDR3 protein is one row after TCRdb ran MiXCR on the PCR reads. Found here are a few hundred thousand distinct CDR3 sequences, about a third of them singletons; the top ten hold about an eighth. The source of this sequence is a girl between 5 and 17 years old with multiple sclerosis. V gene TRBV4-1 combines with J gene TRBJ2-5; 12 positions match TRBD2. Sequencing input: blood. The CDR3 sequence: CASSLLAGGQQETQYF. The CDR3 bases are TGCGCCAGCAGCCTTCTAGCGGGGGGGCAACAAGAGACCCAGTACTTC.